The TCR beta chain described here comes from a study of vaccination effects on CD4 cells after COVID-19. Study-wide points: Infection-derived and vaccine-derived clones contracted markedly late after vaccination.

This clone was found once. Its cognate antigen is unknown. Sequenced by immunoSEQ multiplex PCR; TCRdb stores in-frame clones only, minus some. The sample lists fewer than 90,000 clones, around 70% occurring once. With 5 bases clipped from V and 7 bases from J, the junction kept 13 bases outside the gene matches. Germline lookup yields CDR1 KGHSH and CDR2 LQKENI. CDR3 length: 15 residues. Antigen-specific CD4+ T cells were first expanded with viral peptide pools by the ViraFEST assay and only then sequenced. Scientists isolated CD4+ T cells after a roughly ten-day culture period ended. This individual contracted SARS-CoV-2 between March and December 2020, as verified by PCR.

This TCR came from a human donor who had a prior SARS-CoV-2 infection. Material: CD4+ T cells from PBMCs cultured with HIV peptides, obtained before COVID-19 vaccination. Subset: HIV-1 Nef peptide pool negative control/reference culture. V and J are TRBV18 and TRBJ2-5; 7 bases align to TRBD1. The CDR3 region is CASSTGTAMFGTQYF. In nucleotides, the CDR3 is TGTGCCAGCTCAACAGGGACAGCCATGTTCGGGACCCAGTACTTC. Together with reference TRBV18 and TRBJ2-5, the CDR3 gives the full variable domain: NAGVMQNPRHLVRRRGQEARLRCSPMKGHSHVYWYRQLPEEGLKFMVYLQKENIIDESGMPKERFSAEFPKEGPSILRIQQVVRGDSAAYFCASSTGTAMFGTQYFGPGTRLLVL.